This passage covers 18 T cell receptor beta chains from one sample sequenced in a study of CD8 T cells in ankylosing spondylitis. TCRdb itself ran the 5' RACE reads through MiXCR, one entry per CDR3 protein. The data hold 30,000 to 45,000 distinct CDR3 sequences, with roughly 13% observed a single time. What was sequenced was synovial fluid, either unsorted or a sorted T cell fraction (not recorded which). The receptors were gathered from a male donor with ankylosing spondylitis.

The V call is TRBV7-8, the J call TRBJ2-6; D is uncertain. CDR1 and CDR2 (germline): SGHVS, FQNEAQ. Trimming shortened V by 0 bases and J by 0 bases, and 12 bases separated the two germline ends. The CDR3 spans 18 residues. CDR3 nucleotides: TGTGCCAGCAGCTTAGCAATGCGACCTTCCTCTGGGGCCAACGTCCTGACTTTC. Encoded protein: CASSLAMRPSSGANVLTF. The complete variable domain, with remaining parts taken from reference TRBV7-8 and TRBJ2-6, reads GAGVSQSPRYKVAKRGQDVALRCDPISGHVSLFWYQQALGQGPEFLTYFQNEAQLDKSGLPSDRFFAERPEGSVSTLKIQRTQQEDSAVYLCASSLAMRPSSGANVLTFGAGSRLTVL.

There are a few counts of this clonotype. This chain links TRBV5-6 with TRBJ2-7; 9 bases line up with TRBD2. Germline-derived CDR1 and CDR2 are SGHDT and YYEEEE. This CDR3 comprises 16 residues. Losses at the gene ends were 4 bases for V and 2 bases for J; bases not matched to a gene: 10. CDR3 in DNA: TGTGCCAGCAGCGAACCCTCCGAGCGGGAGGCCTACGAGCAGTACTTC. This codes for CASSEPSEREAYEQYF. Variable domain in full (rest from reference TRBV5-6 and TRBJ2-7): DAGVTQSPTHLIKTRGQQVTLRCSPKSGHDTVSWYQQALGQGPQFIFQYYEEEERQRGNFPDRFSGHQFPNYSSELNVNALLLGDSALYLCASSEPSEREAYEQYFGPGTRLTVT.

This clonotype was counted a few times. The CDR3 DNA reads TGTGCCTGGAGTCACGGATTCACTGAAGCTTTCTTT. This sequence encodes CAWSHGFTEAFF. The chain carries TRBV30 and TRBJ1-1; D not resolved. In germline, CDR1 is GTSNPN, CDR2 SVGIG (reference sequence). V lost 2 bases to trimming and J lost 4 bases, with 8 bases between them. The CDR3 has 12 amino acids.

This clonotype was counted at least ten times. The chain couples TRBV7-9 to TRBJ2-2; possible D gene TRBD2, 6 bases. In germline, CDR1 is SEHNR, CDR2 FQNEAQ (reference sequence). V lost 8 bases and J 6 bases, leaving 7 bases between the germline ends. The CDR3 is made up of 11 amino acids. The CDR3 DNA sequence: TGTGCCAGCTGGGAGGCCGGGGAGCTGTTTTTT. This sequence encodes CASWEAGELFF.

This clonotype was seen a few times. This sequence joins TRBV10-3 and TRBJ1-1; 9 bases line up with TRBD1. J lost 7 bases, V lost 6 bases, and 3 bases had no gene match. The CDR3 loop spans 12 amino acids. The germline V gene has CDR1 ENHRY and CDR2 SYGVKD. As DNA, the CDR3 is TGTGCCATCAGGGGACAGGGAGTTGAAGCTTTCTTT. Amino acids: CAIRGQGVEAFF.

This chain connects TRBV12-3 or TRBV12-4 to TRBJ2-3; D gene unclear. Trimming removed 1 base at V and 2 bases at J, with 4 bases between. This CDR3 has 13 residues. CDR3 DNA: TGTGCCAGCAGTTTAGTTTCCACAGATACGCAGTATTTT. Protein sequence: CASSLVSTDTQYF.

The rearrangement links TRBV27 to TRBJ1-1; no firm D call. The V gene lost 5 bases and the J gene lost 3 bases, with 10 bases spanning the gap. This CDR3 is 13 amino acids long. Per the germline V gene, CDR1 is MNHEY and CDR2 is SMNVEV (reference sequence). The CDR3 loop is CASSRGVYTEAFF. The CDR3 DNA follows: TGTGCCAGCAGTCGGGGTGTCTACACTGAAGCTTTCTTT.

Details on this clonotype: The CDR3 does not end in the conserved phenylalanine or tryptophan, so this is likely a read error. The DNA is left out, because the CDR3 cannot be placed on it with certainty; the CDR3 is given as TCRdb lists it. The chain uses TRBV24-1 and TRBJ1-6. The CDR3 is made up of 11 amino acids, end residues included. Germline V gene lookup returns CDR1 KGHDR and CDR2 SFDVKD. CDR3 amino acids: CATSDATVYNS.

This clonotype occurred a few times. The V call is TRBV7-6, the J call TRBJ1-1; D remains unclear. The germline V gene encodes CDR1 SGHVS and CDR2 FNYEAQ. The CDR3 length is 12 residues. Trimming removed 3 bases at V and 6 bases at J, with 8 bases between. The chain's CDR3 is CASSLNNAEAFF. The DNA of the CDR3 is TGTGCCAGCAGCTTGAACAACGCTGAAGCTTTCTTT.

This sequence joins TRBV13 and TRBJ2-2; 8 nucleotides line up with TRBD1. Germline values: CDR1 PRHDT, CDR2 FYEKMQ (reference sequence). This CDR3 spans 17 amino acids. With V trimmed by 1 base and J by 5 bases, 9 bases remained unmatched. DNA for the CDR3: TGTGCCAGCAGCTTAGATGACAGGGGAGGTGATACCGGGGAGCTGTTTTTT. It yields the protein CASSLDDRGGDTGELFF.

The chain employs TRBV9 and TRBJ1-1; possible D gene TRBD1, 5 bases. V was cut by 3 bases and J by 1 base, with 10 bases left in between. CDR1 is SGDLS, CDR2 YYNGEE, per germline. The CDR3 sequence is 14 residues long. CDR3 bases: TGTGCCAGCAGCGCGAATGGGGGGAACACTGAAGCTTTCTTT. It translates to CASSANGGNTEAFF.

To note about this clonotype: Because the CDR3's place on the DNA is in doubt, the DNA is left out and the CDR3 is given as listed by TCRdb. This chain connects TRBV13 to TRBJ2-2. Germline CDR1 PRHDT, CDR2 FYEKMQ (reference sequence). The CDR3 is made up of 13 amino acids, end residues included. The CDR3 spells CASSSITGELFFF.

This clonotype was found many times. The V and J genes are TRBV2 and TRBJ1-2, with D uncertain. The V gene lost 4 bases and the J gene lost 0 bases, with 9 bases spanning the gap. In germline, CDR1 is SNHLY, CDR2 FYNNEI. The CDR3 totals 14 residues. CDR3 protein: CASSAERTNYGYTF. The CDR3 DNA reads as TGTGCCAGCAGTGCCGAGAGGACTAACTATGGCTACACCTTC.

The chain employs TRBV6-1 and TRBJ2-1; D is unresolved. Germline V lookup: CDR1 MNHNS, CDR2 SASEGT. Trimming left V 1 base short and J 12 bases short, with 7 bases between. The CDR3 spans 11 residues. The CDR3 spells CASSEGHPQFF. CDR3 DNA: TGTGCCAGCAGTGAAGGGCACCCGCAGTTCTTC.

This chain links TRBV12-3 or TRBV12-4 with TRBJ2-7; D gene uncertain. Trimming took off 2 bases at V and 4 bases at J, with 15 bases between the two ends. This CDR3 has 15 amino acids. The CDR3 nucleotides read TGTGCCAGCAGTTTACTAGGACCCGGTCCGTACGAGCAGTACTTC. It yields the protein CASSLLGPGPYEQYF.

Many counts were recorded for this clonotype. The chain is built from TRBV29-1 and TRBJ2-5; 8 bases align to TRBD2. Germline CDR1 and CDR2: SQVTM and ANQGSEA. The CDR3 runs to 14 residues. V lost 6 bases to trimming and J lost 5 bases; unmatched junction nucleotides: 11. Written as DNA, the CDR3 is TGCAGCGTGTATCTGGGACTAGTGAGGGAGACCCAGTACTTC. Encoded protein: CSVYLGLVRETQYF. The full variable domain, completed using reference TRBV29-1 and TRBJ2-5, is SAVISQKPSRDICQRGTSLTIQCQVDSQVTMMFWYRQQPGQSLTLIATANQGSEATYESGFVIDKFPISRPNLTFSTLTVSNMSPEDSSIYLCSVYLGLVRETQYFGPGTRLLVL.

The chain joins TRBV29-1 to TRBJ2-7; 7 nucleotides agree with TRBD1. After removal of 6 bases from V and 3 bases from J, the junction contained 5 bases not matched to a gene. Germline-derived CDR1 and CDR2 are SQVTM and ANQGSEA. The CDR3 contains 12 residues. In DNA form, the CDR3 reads TGCAGCGTCCGGGACAGATACTACGAGCAGTACTTC. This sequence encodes CSVRDRYYEQYF.

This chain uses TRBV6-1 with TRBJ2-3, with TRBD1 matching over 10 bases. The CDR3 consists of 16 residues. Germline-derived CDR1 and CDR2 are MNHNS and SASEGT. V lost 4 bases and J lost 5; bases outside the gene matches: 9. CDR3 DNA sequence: TGTGCCAGCAGTGCCACCCCGGGACAGGGGAAAGATACGCAGTATTTT. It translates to CASSATPGQGKDTQYF.